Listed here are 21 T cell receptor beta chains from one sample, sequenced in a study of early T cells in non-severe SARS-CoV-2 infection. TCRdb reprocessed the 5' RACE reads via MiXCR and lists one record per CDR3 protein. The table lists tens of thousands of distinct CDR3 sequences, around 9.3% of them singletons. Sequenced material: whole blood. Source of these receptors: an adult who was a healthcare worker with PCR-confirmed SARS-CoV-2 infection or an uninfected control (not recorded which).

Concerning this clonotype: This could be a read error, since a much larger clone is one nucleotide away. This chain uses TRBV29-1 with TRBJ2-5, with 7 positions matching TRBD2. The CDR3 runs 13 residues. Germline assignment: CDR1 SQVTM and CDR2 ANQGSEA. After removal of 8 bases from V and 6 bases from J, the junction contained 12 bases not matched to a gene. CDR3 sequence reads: CSMRGGSRKTQYF. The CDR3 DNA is TGCAGCATGAGGGGCGGGAGTCGGAAGACCCAGTACTTC.

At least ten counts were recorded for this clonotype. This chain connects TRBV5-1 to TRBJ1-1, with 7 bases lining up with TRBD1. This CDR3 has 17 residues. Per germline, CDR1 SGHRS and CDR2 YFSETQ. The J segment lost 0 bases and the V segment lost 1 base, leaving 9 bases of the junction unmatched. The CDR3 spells CASSLPPLQGMNTEAFF. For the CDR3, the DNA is TGCGCCAGCAGCTTGCCCCCCTTACAGGGGATGAACACTGAAGCTTTCTTT.

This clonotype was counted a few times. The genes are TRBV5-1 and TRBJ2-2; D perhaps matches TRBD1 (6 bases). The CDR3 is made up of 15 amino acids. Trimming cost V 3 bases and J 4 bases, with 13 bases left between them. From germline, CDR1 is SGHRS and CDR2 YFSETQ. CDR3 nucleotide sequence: TGCGCCAGCAGCTCAACAGGGATCGGCACCGGGGAGCTGTTTTTT. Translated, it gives CASSSTGIGTGELFF.

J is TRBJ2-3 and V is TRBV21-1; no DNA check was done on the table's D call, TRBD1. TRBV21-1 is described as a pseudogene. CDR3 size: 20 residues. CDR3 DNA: TGTGCCAGCAGCAGCCGCCGCAGAGCGGGGCGCCCTATTTGGACAGATACGCAGTATTTT. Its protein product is CASSSRRRAGRPIWTDTQYF.

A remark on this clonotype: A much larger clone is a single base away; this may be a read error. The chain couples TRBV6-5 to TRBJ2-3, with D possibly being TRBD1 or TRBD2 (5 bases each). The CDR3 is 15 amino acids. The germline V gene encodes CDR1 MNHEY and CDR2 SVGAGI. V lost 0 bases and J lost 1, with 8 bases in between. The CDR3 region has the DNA TGTGCCAGCAGTTACTCGGGGGTTGGCACAGATACGCAGTATTTT. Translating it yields CASSYSGVGTDTQYF.

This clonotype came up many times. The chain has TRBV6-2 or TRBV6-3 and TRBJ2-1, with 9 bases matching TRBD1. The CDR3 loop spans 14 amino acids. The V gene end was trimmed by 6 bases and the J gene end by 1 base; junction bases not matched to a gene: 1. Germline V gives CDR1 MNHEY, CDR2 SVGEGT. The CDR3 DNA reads TGTGCCAGCAGCGGACAGGGGTCCTACAATGAGCAGTTCTTC. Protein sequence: CASSGQGSYNEQFF.

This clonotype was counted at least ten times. CDR3 nucleotides: TGTGCCAGCAGCCCCCAAGGAGGGCGCGGGACTTCTCAGACCCAGTACTTC. Its translation: CASSPQGGRGTSQTQYF. The chain is built from TRBV7-8 and TRBJ2-5, with a weak D call TRBD2 (6 bases). Germline CDR1 reads SGHVS; CDR2 reads FQNEAQ. The ends were cut back, 5 bases at V and 6 bases at J, with 25 bases in the middle. The CDR3 has 17 residues.

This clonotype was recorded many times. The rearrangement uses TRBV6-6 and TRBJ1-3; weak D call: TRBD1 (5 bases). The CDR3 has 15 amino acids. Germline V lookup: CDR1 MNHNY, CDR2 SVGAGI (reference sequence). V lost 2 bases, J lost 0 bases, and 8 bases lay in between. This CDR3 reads CASSYRTGSGNTIYF. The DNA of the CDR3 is TGTGCCAGCAGTTACAGAACAGGCTCTGGAAACACCATATATTTT.

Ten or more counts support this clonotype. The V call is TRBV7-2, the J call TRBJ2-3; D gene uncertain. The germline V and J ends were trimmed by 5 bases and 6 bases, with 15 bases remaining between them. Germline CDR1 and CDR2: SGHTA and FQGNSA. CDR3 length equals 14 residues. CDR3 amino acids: CASSPAGTVDTQYF. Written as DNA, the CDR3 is TGTGCCAGCAGCCCAGCAGGTACCGTGGATACGCAGTATTTT.

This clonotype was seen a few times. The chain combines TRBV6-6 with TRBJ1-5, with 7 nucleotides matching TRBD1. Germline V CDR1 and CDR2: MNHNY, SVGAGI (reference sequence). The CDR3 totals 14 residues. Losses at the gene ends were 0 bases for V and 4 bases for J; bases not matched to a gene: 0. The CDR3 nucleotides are TGTGCCAGCAGTTACTCGACAGGGAATCAGCCCCAGCATTTT. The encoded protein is CASSYSTGNQPQHF.

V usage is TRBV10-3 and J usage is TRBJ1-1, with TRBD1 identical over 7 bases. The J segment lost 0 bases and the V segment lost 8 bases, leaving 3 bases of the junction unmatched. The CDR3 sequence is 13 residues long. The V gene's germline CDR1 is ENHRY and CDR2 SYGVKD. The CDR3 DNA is TGTGCCATCCTACAGGGGCTGAACACTGAAGCTTTCTTT. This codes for CAILQGLNTEAFF.

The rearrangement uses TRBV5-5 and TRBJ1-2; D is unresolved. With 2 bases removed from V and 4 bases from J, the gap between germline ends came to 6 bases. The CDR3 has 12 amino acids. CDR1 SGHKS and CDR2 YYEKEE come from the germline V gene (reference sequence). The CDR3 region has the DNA TGTGCCAGCAGCTTCTCCTCCTATGGCTACACCTTC. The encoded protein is CASSFSSYGYTF. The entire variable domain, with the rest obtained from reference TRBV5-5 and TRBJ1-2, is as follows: DAGVTQSPTHLIKTRGQQVTLRCSPISGHKSVSWYQQVLGQGPQFIFQYYEKEERGRGNFPDRFSARQFPNYSSELNVNALLLGDSALYLCASSFSSYGYTFGSGTRLTVV.

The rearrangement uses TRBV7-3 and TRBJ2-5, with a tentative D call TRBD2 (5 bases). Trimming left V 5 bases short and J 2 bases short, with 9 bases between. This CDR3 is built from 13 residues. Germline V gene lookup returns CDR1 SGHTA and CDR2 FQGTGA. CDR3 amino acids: CASSAGGQETQYF. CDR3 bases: TGTGCCAGCAGCGCGGGCGGGCAAGAGACCCAGTACTTC.

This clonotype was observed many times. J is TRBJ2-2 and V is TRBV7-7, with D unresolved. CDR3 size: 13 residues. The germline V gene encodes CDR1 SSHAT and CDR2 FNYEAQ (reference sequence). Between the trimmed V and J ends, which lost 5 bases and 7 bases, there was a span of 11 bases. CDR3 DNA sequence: TGTGCCAGCAGCCTAACCGTAATCGGGGAGCTGTTTTTT. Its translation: CASSLTVIGELFF.

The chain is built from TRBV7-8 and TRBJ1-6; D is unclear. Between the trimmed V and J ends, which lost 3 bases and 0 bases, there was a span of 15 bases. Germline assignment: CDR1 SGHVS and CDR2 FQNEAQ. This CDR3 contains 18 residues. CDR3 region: CASSFSLSASSYNSPLHF. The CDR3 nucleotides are TGTGCCAGCAGCTTCTCGCTGTCAGCCAGCTCCTATAATTCACCCCTCCACTTT.

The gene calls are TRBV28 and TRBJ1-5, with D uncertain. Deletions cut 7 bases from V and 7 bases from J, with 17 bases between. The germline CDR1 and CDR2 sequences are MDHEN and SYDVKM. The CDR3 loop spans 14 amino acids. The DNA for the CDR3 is TGTGCCAGCACCCTCGTGGGCAGTATACAGCCCCAGCATTTT. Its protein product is CASTLVGSIQPQHF.

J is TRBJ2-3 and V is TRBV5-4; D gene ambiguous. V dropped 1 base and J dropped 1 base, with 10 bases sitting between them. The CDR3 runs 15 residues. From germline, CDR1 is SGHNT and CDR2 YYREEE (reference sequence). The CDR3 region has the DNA TGTGCCAGCAGCTTGAGGAGTTCGGGCACAGATACGCAGTATTTT. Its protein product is CASSLRSSGTDTQYF.

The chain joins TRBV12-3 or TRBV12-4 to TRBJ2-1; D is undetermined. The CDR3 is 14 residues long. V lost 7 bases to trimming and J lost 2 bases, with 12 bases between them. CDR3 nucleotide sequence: TGTGCCAGCATTCCCCGGGCCACCTACAATGAGCAGTTCTTC. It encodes CASIPRATYNEQFF.

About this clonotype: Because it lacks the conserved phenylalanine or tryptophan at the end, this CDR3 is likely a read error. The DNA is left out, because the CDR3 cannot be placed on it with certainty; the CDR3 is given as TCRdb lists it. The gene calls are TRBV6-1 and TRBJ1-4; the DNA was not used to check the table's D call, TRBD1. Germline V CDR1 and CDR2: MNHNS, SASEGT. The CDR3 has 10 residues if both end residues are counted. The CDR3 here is CASSPGQGLS.

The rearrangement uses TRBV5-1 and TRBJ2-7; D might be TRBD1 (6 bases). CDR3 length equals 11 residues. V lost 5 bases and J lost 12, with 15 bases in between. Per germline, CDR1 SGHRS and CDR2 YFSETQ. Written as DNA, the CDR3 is TGCGCCAGCAGGTGGGACACCGCATGGTACTTC. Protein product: CASRWDTAWYF.

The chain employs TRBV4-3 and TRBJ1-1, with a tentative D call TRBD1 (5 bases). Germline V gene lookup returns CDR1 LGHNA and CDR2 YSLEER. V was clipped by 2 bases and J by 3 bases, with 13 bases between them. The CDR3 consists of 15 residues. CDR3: CASSQPDSLYTEAFF. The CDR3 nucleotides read TGCGCCAGCAGCCAACCAGACAGCCTCTACACTGAAGCTTTCTTT.